The rows below give T cell receptor beta chains drawn from one sample of a study of CXCR3-negative and CXCR3-positive naive CD8 T cells. Reanalyzing the 5' RACE reads, TCRdb keeps one entry per CDR3 protein, without DNA. The specimen's table records some 140,000 distinct CDR3 sequences. The sequencing input was naive CXCR3+ CD8+ T cells from blood. The receptors here all came from a human donor in good health. Some clones in this sample may be carry-over from other donors' samples. Each CDR3 is given with its conserved first and last residue. Fields, in order: J gene, V gene, CDR3 protein.

TRBJ2-7,TRBV28,CASSFPDEQYF
TRBJ1-2,TRBV7-8,CASSLVWQNYGYTF
TRBJ2-5,TRBV29-1,CSVEAGKRFSGGAVAETQYF
TRBJ2-3,TRBV10-3,CAISAGTATSTDTQYF
TRBJ2-7,TRBV28,CASSFRGISSYEQYF
TRBJ1-5,TRBV12-3/TRBV12-4,CASTDTGEVPQHF
TRBJ2-7,TRBV7-3,CASSLTPAQGSVYEQYF
TRBJ2-3,TRBV28,CASSGGGDTDTQYF
TRBJ2-1,TRBV15,CATSRLTSGRVDEQFF
TRBJ2-7,TRBV7-6,CASSFQLAGGPSSYEQYF
TRBJ2-1,TRBV20-1,CSARSQGGNEQFF
TRBJ1-5,TRBV6-2/TRBV6-3,CASSYSRDSGNQPQHF
TRBJ2-1,TRBV29-1,CSAEGTSGANEQFF
TRBJ2-5,TRBV12-3/TRBV12-4,CASSFFIGNFQETQYF
TRBJ1-1,TRBV19,CASSRDRGNSAEAFF
TRBJ1-1,TRBV21-1,CASSKGGAGTEAFF
TRBJ1-6,TRBV14,CASSQRGDFSPLHF
TRBJ2-5,TRBV5-1,CASSLFSGGETQYF
TRBJ2-7,TRBV27,CASSLTPSYEQYF
TRBJ1-1,TRBV19,CASSNRAHTEAFF
TRBJ2-1,TRBV5-1,CASSLDSGVYSYNEQFF
TRBJ1-1,TRBV29-1,CSVVAADRGNTEAFF
TRBJ2-1,TRBV29-1,CSVRGPYPYNEQFF
TRBJ2-1,TRBV20-1,CSASSGLVQTDYSYNEQFF
TRBJ1-1,TRBV9,CASSPLDHLNTEAFF
TRBJ2-7,TRBV4-1,CASSQASLAGEQYF
TRBJ2-1,TRBV5-5,CASSELAGRNEQFF
TRBJ1-1,TRBV6-1,CASSEEPGLTTEAFF
TRBJ2-3,TRBV29-1,CSVDANDPTDTQYF
TRBJ2-2,TRBV7-7,CASSLGPRGRELFF
TRBJ1-1,TRBV7-2,CASSLVSAYTEAFF
TRBJ1-2,TRBV29-1,CSVLTPQNYGYTF
TRBJ2-1,TRBV29-1,CSVLQGIVEQFF
TRBJ1-3,TRBV7-8,CASSSTGFSGNTIYF
TRBJ2-3,TRBV12-3/TRBV12-4,CASSNPTDTQYF
TRBJ1-1,TRBV7-9,CASSLGPDRGLTEAFF
TRBJ1-2,TRBV4-3,CASSQGRAGVYYGYTF
TRBJ1-6,TRBV5-5,CASSSGPGNSPLHF
TRBJ1-5,TRBV5-1,CASSFAGAYSNQPQHF
TRBJ1-2,TRBV9,CASSVGDTYYGYTF
TRBJ2-7,TRBV6-5,CASSYSLQGRDYEQYF
TRBJ1-6,TRBV27,CASSLAVGVANRDLHF
TRBJ2-2,TRBV30,CAWALVDTVELFF
TRBJ2-2,TRBV7-9,CASSNTGELFF
TRBJ2-1,TRBV2,CASSEAPSGRDLGNEQFF
TRBJ2-2,TRBV7-9,CASRRAFGELFF